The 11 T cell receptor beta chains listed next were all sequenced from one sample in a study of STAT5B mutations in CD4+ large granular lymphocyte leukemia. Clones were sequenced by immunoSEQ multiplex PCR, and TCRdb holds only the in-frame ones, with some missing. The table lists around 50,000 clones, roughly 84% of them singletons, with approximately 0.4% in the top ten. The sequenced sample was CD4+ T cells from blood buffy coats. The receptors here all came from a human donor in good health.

CDR3 nucleotide sequence: TGTGCCAGCAGCTTAGATAGGGGGATCTATGGCTACACCTTC. Residues: CASSLDRGIYGYTF. V and J are TRBV7-9 and TRBJ1-2, with D perhaps TRBD1 (6 bases). The CDR3 covers 14 residues. Germline V gene data show CDR1 as SEHNR and CDR2 as FQNEAQ (reference sequence). V was clipped by 1 base and J by 4 bases, with 10 bases between them. The variable domain in full, with the rest retrieved from reference TRBV7-9 and TRBJ1-2, is DTGVSQNPRHKITKRGQNVTFRCDPISEHNRLYWYRQTLGQGPEFLTYFQNEAQLEKSRLLSDRFSAERPKGSFSTLEIQRTEQGDSAMYLCASSLDRGIYGYTFGSGTRLTVV.

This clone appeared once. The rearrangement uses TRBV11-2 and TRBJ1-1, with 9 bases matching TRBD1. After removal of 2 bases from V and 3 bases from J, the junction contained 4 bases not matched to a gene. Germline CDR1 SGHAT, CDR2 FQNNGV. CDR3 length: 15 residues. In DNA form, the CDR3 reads TGTGCCAGCAGCTTATACACAGGGGGCCACACTGAAGCTTTCTTT. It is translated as CASSLYTGGHTEAFF.

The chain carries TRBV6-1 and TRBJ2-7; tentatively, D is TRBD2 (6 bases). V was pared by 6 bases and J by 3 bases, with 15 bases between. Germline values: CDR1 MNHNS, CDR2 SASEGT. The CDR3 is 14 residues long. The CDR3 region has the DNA TGTGCCAGCAGGGCGGTGGGGGGAGGCTACGAGCAGTACTTC. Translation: CASRAVGGGYEQYF.

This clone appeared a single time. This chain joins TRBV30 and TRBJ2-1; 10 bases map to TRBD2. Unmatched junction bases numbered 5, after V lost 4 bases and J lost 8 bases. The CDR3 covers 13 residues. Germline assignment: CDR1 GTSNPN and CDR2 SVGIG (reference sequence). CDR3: CAWKQRGGHEQFF. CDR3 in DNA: TGTGCCTGGAAACAGCGGGGGGGCCATGAGCAGTTCTTC.

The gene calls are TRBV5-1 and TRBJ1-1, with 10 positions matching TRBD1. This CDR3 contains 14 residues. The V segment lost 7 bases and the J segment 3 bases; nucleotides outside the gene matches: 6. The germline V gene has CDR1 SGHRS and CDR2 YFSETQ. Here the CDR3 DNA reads TGCGCCAGCGCAATGACAGGGGGCCACACTGAAGCTTTCTTT. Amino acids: CASAMTGGHTEAFF.

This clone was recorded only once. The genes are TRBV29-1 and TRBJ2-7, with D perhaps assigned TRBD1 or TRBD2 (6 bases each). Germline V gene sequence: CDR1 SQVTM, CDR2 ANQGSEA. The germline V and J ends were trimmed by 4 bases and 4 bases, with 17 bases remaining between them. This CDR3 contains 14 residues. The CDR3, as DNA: TGCAGCGTTGCAGGGGCCAGGAGGGATTACGAGCAGTACTTC. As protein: CSVAGARRDYEQYF.

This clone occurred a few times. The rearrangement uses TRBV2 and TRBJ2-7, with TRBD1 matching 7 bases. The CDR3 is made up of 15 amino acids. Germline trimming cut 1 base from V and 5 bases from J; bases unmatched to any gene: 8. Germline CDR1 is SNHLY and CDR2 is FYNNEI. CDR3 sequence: CASSEVRTGVHEQYF. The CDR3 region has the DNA TGTGCCAGCAGTGAAGTTCGGACAGGAGTCCACGAGCAGTACTTC.

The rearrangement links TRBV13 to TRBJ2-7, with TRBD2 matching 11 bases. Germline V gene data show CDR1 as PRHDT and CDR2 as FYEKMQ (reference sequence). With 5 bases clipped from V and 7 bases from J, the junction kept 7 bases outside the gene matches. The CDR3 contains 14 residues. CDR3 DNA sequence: TGTGCCAGCAGCCCGGGGACTAGCGGTTTAGAGCAGTACTTC. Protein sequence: CASSPGTSGLEQYF.

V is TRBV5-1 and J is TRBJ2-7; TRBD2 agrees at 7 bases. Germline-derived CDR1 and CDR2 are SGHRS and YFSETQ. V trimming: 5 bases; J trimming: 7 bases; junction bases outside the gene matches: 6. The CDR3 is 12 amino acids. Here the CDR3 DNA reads TGCGCCAGCAGGGGGGGGACGGTAGAGCAGTACTTC. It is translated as CASRGGTVEQYF.

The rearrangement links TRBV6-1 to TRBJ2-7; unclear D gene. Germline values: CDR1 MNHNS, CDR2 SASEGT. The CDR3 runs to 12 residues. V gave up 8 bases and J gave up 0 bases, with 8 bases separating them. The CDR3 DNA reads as TGTGCCAGCCTGGGCGCCTCCTACGAGCAGTACTTC. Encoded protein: CASLGASYEQYF.

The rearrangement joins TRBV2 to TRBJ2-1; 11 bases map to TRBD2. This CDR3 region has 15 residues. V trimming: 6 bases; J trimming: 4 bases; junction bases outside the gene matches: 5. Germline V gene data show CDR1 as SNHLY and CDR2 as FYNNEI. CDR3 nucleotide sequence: TGTGCCAGCAGGACCGGGACTAGCGGTTACAATGAGCAGTTCTTC. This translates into CASRTGTSGYNEQFF.